This passage covers 4 T cell receptor beta chains from one sample sequenced in a study of spatial heterogeneity in lung cancer. Noted time point: blood at routine non-recurrence follow-up after resection. MiXCR was run by TCRdb on the 5' RACE reads, yielding one entry per CDR3 protein. The sample carries about 27,000 distinct CDR3 sequences, 5% to 5.5% recorded once. Here the sequenced sample was PBMCs, taken at follow-up. These receptors were collected from a female donor with early-stage non-small cell lung cancer.

This clonotype has at least ten counts. The gene calls are TRBV3-1 and TRBJ1-5; 7 nucleotides align to TRBD1. V lost 1 base and J lost 6; bases outside the gene matches: 9. This CDR3 contains 16 residues. Germline CDR1 and CDR2: LGHDT and YNNKEL (reference sequence). This chain's CDR3 is CASSQAGTAGGQPQHF. CDR3 DNA sequence: TGTGCCAGCAGCCAAGCCGGGACAGCTGGGGGTCAGCCCCAGCATTTT. Full variable domain (outside the CDR3, taken from reference TRBV3-1 and TRBJ1-5): DTAVSQTPKYLVTQMGNDKSIKCEQNLGHDTMYWYKQDSKKFLKIMFSYNNKELIINETVPNRFSPKSPDKAHLNLHINSLELGDSAVYFCASSQAGTAGGQPQHFGDGTRLSIL.

This clonotype occurred many times. The J gene is TRBJ2-5, the V gene TRBV5-1, with a possible D match to TRBD2 (5 bases). This CDR3 spans 13 amino acids. Germline CDR1 is SGHRS and CDR2 is YFSETQ. V lost 4 bases and J 4 bases, leaving 11 bases between the germline ends. CDR3 nucleotides: TGCGCCAGCAGCGAGGGCCGGGGAGAGACCCAGTACTTC. Amino acid sequence: CASSEGRGETQYF.

This clonotype was detected ten times or more. Written as DNA, the CDR3 is TGTGCCAGCAGCTTAGAGGCCAGCCACAATCAGCCCCAGCATTTT. Protein: CASSLEASHNQPQHF. The J gene is TRBJ1-5, the V gene TRBV7-7; D not certain. Germline V gene lookup returns CDR1 SSHAT and CDR2 FNYEAQ (reference sequence). Trimming removed 1 base at V and 3 bases at J, with 10 bases between. CDR3 length: 15 amino acids.

This clonotype was seen many times. The junction shows a germline mismatch at one end, possibly a read error. The chain carries TRBV11-2 and TRBJ2-1, with 10 positions matching TRBD2. The CDR3 has 12 amino acids. Germline V gene sequence: CDR1 SGHAT, CDR2 FQNNGV. CDR3 DNA: TGTGCCAGCAGCTTTTCAGCGGGAGGGCCAATCTTC. It yields the protein CASSFSAGGPIF. The full variable domain, completed using reference TRBV11-2 and TRBJ2-1, is EAGVAQSPRYKIIEKRQSVAFWCNPISGHATLYWYQQILGQGPKLLIQFQNNGVVDDSQLPKDRFSAERLKGVDSTLKIQPAKLEDSAVYLCASSFSAGGPIFGPGTRLTVL.